Here is one T cell receptor (beta chain) with its context. Its specificity is unknown. Assays examined 90,000 to 100,000 TCR templates per sample. The table came from immunoSEQ multiplex PCR; TCRdb's copy has only in-frame clones and leaves some out. The sample holds approximately 84,000 clones, approximately 95% seen once. In germline, CDR1 is MGHRA, CDR2 YSYEKL. Trimming took 0 bases from V and 1 from J, leaving 15 bases between them. The CDR3 sequence is 17 residues long. The sample is drawn from a study of siplizumab effects on memory and regulatory T cells. Study findings and constraints: A major contribution to the alloresponse seemed to be made by naive T cells, which seemed more diverse than memory cells. The study did not confirm that proliferating Tregs from siplizumab cultures were suppressive.

The receptor was isolated from a human donor in good health. This chain joins TRBV4-1 and TRBJ1-2; no reliable D call. The material sequenced was CD8+ T cells sorted from blood. CDR3 sequence: CASSQEPKETVNYGYTF. CDR3 DNA: TGCGCCAGCAGCCAAGAACCGAAAGAGACGGTTAACTATGGCTACACCTTC.